The rows below give T cell receptor beta chains drawn from one sample of a study of cytomegalovirus exposure and HLA in healthy donors. Measured with immunoSEQ multiplex PCR; TCRdb has only the in-frame clones, and not every one. The data show about 82,000 clones, over 75% seen once. The material sequenced was PBMCs. The receptors originated from a human donor in good health. Each CDR3 is given with its conserved first and last residue. D genes are given only for firm matches.

j_call d_call v_call cdr3_aa
TRBJ2-3 NA TRBV7-2 CASSFNSLLFLPPDTQYF
TRBJ2-1 NA TRBV7-6 CASSLGGVGNEQFF
TRBJ1-4 NA TRBV9 CASSSRGGGYEKLFF
TRBJ1-3 NA TRBV10-1 CASSEDLPGTFGNTIYF
TRBJ2-3 NA TRBV19 CASRPLGLITDTQYF
TRBJ1-1 NA TRBV6-4 CASSMEGNTEAFF
TRBJ2-7 TRBD2 TRBV5-1 CASSLNRLAGGGEQYF
TRBJ1-1 TRBD1 TRBV27 CASSLSGTGQTEAFF
TRBJ1-1 NA TRBV29-1 CSVEGYSKRNTEAFF
TRBJ1-1 NA TRBV9 CASSPSGGEAFF
TRBJ1-3 NA TRBV11-2 CASSRIQGTGNTIYF
TRBJ2-3 NA TRBV5-1 CASSLGGGRTDTQYF
TRBJ1-2 NA TRBV6-5 CASSGGQFNYGYTF
TRBJ2-7 NA TRBV9 CASSVGTGKGEQYF
TRBJ2-2 NA TRBV13 CASSSLRSGELFF
TRBJ2-7 NA TRBV4-1 CASSQETGPPYEQYF
TRBJ2-1 TRBD2 TRBV6-5 CASSQLAGGYNEQFF
TRBJ1-5 NA TRBV5-6 CASSLGGRAQPQNF
TRBJ2-1 TRBD2 TRBV7-9 CASSRTSGAYNEQFF
TRBJ1-2 NA TRBV28 CASSEGLDVYGYTF
TRBJ1-1 TRBD1 TRBV6-1 CASSFGQGSTEAFF
TRBJ1-1 NA TRBV2 CASRLSGALNTEAFF
TRBJ2-3 TRBD1 TRBV6-5 CASRRTGRDTQYF
TRBJ2-3 NA TRBV6-1 CASTGGASTDTQYF
TRBJ2-4 NA TRBV18 CASSPRTGQTLAKNIQYF
TRBJ1-1 NA TRBV25-1 CASSETGRQARNTEAFF
TRBJ2-7 NA TRBV1 CTSSQDLVWERAQRTTYEQYF
TRBJ2-3 TRBD2 TRBV7-8 CASSLNGPSGGAHTDTQYF
TRBJ1-1 TRBD1 TRBV7-9 CASSLVRQGEAFF
TRBJ2-1 NA TRBV6-1 CASSGTGPVSSYNEQFF
TRBJ1-4 NA TRBV29-1 CSVVDRNEKLFF
TRBJ2-7 NA TRBV4-2 CASSQGPRAAYEQYF
TRBJ1-2 TRBD1 TRBV9 CASSPWRGLYYGYTF
TRBJ2-2 NA TRBV30 CAWSAGPASNTGELFF
TRBJ2-2 TRBD2 TRBV23-1 CASSHSRTSGGGTGELFF
TRBJ1-3 NA TRBV7-6 CASSDRVGNTIYF
TRBJ1-1 TRBD1 TRBV6-5 CASSLRQGARTEAFF
TRBJ2-7 NA TRBV4-3 CASSLEKSRDSYEQYF
TRBJ1-2 TRBD1 TRBV18 CASSPHPPRDRGWMSYF
TRBJ1-6 TRBD1 TRBV9 CASSVRQGWESPLHF
TRBJ1-1 NA TRBV13 CASSLGIGGARSTEAFF
TRBJ1-2 TRBD1 TRBV7-8 CASSIGTGLNYGYTF
TRBJ1-1 NA TRBV6-5 CASSYTENTEAFF
TRBJ1-2 TRBD1 TRBV6-5 CASSYERTGGLGYTF
TRBJ1-3 NA TRBV6-5 CASSYNRDWGNTIYF
TRBJ1-2 NA TRBV10-3 CAISEAPAAGYTF
TRBJ2-7 NA TRBV27 CASSPSLGGAAYEQYF
TRBJ1-5 NA TRBV7-2 CASSLVGAGWSNQPQHF
TRBJ2-7 TRBD2 TRBV6-5 CASSYAGVASYEQYF
TRBJ1-4 NA TRBV27 CASSYGWANEKLFF
TRBJ1-6 TRBD1 TRBV6-5 CASTGQGAYSPLHF
TRBJ1-1 TRBD1 TRBV6-5 CASSHGTGGAFF
TRBJ1-2 TRBD1 TRBV6-6 CASSSLDRGYGYTF
TRBJ1-2 NA TRBV6-5 CASSWKGGKSSF
TRBJ1-6 NA TRBV18 CASSTRNNSPLHF
TRBJ1-1 TRBD1 TRBV5-4 CASSFRTGGTEAFF